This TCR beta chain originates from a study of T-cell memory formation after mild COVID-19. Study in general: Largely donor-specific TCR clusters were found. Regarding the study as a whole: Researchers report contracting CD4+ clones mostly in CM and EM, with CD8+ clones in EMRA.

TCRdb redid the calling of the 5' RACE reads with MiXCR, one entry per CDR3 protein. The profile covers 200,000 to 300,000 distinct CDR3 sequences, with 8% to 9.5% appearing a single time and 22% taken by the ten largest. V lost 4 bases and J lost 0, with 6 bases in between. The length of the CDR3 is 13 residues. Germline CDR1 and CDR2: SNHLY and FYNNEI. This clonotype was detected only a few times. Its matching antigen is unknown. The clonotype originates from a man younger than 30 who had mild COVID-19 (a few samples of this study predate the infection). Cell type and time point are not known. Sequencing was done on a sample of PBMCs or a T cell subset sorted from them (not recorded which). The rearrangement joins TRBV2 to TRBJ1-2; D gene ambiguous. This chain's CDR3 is CASSVRTNYGYTF. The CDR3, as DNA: TGTGCCAGCAGTGTGAGGACTAACTATGGCTACACCTTC.